Presented here are 10 T cell receptor beta chains from one specimen sequenced in a study of cytomegalovirus exposure and HLA in healthy donors. Method: immunoSEQ multiplex PCR; TCRdb's copy keeps in-frame clones and lacks some. Seen here are 150,000 to 200,000 clones, roughly 80% observed once, and the top ten hold about 7%. Sequenced sample: PBMCs. These receptors were obtained from a man between 18 and 35 years old in good health and CMV-seropositive.

The CDR3 here is CASSLKGDPYEQYF. The CDR3 bases are TGTGCCAGCAGTTTAAAGGGGGACCCCTACGAGCAGTACTTC. This chain links TRBV27 with TRBJ2-7, with D possibly TRBD1 on 6 matching bases. The CDR3 has 14 amino acids. Trimming left V 2 bases short and J 2 bases short, with 10 bases between. The V gene's germline CDR1 is MNHEY and CDR2 SMNVEV (reference sequence).

This chain connects TRBV27 to TRBJ2-7; TRBD2 might be the D (5 bases). CDR1 and CDR2 from the germline V gene are MNHEY and SMNVEV (reference sequence). Trimming left V 7 bases short and J 3 bases short, with 13 bases between. This CDR3 comprises 13 residues. The CDR3 DNA follows: TGTGCCAGCACCTCAGCGGAAAACTACGAGCAGTACTTC. This sequence encodes CASTSAENYEQYF.

This clone occurred a few times. This chain joins TRBV5-6 and TRBJ1-2, with no clear D. Germline lookup yields CDR1 SGHDT and CDR2 YYEEEE. This CDR3 is 13 amino acids long. Trimming removed 1 base at V and 5 bases at J, with 9 bases between. CDR3 protein: CASSLTEPYGYTF. CDR3 DNA sequence: TGTGCCAGCAGCTTGACAGAACCATATGGCTACACCTTC. Full variable domain (rest looked up from reference TRBV5-6 and TRBJ1-2): DAGVTQSPTHLIKTRGQQVTLRCSPKSGHDTVSWYQQALGQGPQFIFQYYEEEERQRGNFPDRFSGHQFPNYSSELNVNALLLGDSALYLCASSLTEPYGYTFGSGTRLTVV.

This clone was seen once. J is TRBJ2-3 and V is TRBV30; 8 bases are shared with TRBD2. With V trimmed by 8 bases and J by 3 bases, 13 bases remained unmatched. Germline V gene sequence: CDR1 GTSNPN, CDR2 SVGIG (reference sequence). The length of the CDR3 is 15 residues. This CDR3 reads CAGAGEGGRTDTQYF. For the CDR3, the DNA is TGTGCCGGAGCGGGGGAGGGGGGGAGAACAGATACGCAGTATTTT. The full variable domain, with the rest looked up from reference TRBV30 and TRBJ2-3, is SQTIHQWPATLVQPVGSPLSLECTVEGTSNPNLYWYRQAAGRGLQLLFYSVGIGQISSEVPQNLSASRPQDRQFILSSKKLLLSDSGFYLCAGAGEGGRTDTQYFGPGTRLTVL.

This clone was seen a single time. This chain uses TRBV5-1 with TRBJ2-2, with 9 nucleotides matching TRBD2. Germline V gene data show CDR1 as SGHRS and CDR2 as YFSETQ. The length of the CDR3 is 19 residues. The V gene end was trimmed by 4 bases and the J gene end by 6 bases; junction bases not matched to a gene: 19. The CDR3, as DNA: TGCGCCAGCAGCCCGGGACTCGTAGCGGGAGTGATCTTGGCCGGGGAGCTGTTTTTT. It is translated as CASSPGLVAGVILAGELFF.

The rearrangement joins TRBV6-5 to TRBJ2-1; D possibly corresponds to TRBD2 (6 bases). V gave up 7 bases and J gave up 9 bases, with 16 bases separating them. The germline CDR1 and CDR2 sequences are MNHEY and SVGAGI. The CDR3 has 13 amino acids. This CDR3 is CASTQRFGGEQFF. As DNA, the CDR3 is TGTGCCAGCACCCAGCGATTCGGGGGTGAGCAGTTCTTC.

The V gene is TRBV28, the J gene TRBJ2-1; TRBD2 matches 11 bases. The CDR3 runs to 17 residues. The germline CDR1 and CDR2 sequences are MDHEN and SYDVKM. Trimming took 3 bases from V and 6 from J; bases not matched to a gene: 10. Here the CDR3 DNA reads TGTGCCAGCAGTTTGTACCGGATTAGCGGGAGGGGCAATGAGCAGTTCTTC. This codes for CASSLYRISGRGNEQFF.

The rearrangement joins TRBV7-2 to TRBJ1-3; unclear D gene. Trimming removed 1 base from V and 0 bases from J, with 10 bases in between. The CDR3 extends over 16 amino acids. Germline V lookup: CDR1 SGHTA, CDR2 FQGNSA. Written as DNA, the CDR3 is TGTGCCAGCAGCTTAGGACTCATCAACTCTGGAAACACCATATATTTT. Translation: CASSLGLINSGNTIYF. Full variable domain (remainder filled in from reference TRBV7-2 and TRBJ1-3): GAGVSQSPSNKVTEKGKDVELRCDPISGHTALYWYRQSLGQGLEFLIYFQGNSAPDKSGLPSDRFSAERTGGSVSTLTIQRTQQEDSAVYLCASSLGLINSGNTIYFGEGSWLTVV.

Regarding this clone: This specimen includes other DNA sequences encoding the same CDR3. This chain links TRBV6-5 with TRBJ2-3; 7 bases align to TRBD1. The CDR3 length is 15 residues. Germline V gene lookup returns CDR1 MNHEY and CDR2 SVGAGI. Germline trimming cut 2 bases from V and 2 bases from J; bases unmatched to any gene: 4. CDR3 sequence (DNA): TGTGCCAGCAGTTACAGGGGGCCCAACACAGATACGCAGTATTTT. Protein: CASSYRGPNTDTQYF.

This clone has a handful of counts. The chain couples TRBV27 to TRBJ1-1; no firm D call. The CDR3 runs 14 residues. V lost 2 bases and J 1 base, leaving 8 bases between the germline ends. Per the germline V gene, CDR1 is MNHEY and CDR2 is SMNVEV (reference sequence). CDR3 in amino acids: CASSLNRRNTEAFF. The CDR3 nucleotides are TGTGCCAGCAGTTTAAACAGAAGGAACACTGAAGCTTTCTTT.